Included here is one TCR beta chain sequence, with context. Methods used by the authors: Cell counts per sample came from amplifying reference gene primers. The table came from immunoSEQ multiplex PCR; TCRdb's copy has only in-frame clones and leaves some out. For V, J and clone size, that table is used; D and trimming come from the DNA. The sample contains fewer than 200,000 clones, about four fifths of which appear only once. The data derive from a study of blood T cell repertoires in COVID-19. The wider study: Samples representing acute and convalescent COVID-19 were sourced from the United States, Italy and Spain. Sources were T cells, B-cell-depleted T cells, or PBMCs; the material itself was cDNA or gDNA.

This CDR3 is 16 amino acids long. The specimen sequenced was peripheral blood. The rearrangement links TRBV21-1 to TRBJ2-1; no check of the table's D call, TRBD1, against the DNA was made. TRBV21-1 is a listed pseudogene. The receptor was isolated from a man in his 60s with acute or convalescent COVID-19. The CDR3 is CASSKFDRGINNEQFF. CDR3 DNA sequence: TGTGCCAGCAGCAAATTTGACAGGGGGATCAACAATGAGCAGTTCTTC.